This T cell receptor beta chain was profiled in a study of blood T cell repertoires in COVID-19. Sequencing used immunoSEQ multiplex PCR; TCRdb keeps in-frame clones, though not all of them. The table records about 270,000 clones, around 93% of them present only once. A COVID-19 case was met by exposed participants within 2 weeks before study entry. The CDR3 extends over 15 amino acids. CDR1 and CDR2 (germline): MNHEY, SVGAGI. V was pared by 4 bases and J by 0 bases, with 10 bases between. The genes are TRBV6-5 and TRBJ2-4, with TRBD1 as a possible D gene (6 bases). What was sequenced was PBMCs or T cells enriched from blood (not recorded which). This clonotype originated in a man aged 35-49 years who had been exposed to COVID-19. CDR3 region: CASSLGHLAKNIQYF. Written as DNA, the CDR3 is TGTGCCAGCAGTTTGGGACACCTAGCCAAAAACATTCAGTACTTC.